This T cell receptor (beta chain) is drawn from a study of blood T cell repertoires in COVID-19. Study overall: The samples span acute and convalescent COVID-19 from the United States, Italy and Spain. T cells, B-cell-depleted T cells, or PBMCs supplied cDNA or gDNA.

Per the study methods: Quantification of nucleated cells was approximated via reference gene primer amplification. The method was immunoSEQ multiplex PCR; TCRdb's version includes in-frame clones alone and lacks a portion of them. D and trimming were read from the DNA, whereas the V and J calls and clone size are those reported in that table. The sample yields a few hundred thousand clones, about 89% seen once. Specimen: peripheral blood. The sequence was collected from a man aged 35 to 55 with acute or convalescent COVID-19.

CDR3 region: CASSLAGWETQYF. CDR3 in DNA: TGTGCCAGCAGTCTCGCAGGGTGGGAGACCCAGTACTTC. V gene TRBV12-3 or TRBV12-4 combines with J gene TRBJ2-5; a possible D gene is TRBD1 (5 bases). The CDR3 is 13 amino acids. The V and J ends lost 5 bases and 5 bases respectively, with 12 bases between them.